This T cell receptor (beta chain) was sequenced during a study of blood T cells in healthy people across ages. This clonotype was seen a few times. The V segment lost 5 bases and the J segment 15 bases; nucleotides outside the gene matches: 12. This CDR3 comprises 13 residues. Germline CDR1 SGHTA, CDR2 FQGNSA. Next came a second PCR, run for about 6 to 11 cycles, which used a sample-barcoded 5' primer along with a J-beta primer mix. TCRdb re-derived calls from the 5' RACE reads in MiXCR, one entry per CDR3 protein. The repertoire has 1.5 million to 2 million distinct CDR3 sequences, roughly 27% of them found once; the top ten carry roughly 8%.

The receptor was derived from a young woman in good health. Sequenced sample: blood. This chain connects TRBV7-2 to TRBJ2-1; 8 bases are a match to TRBD1. CDR3 region: CASSPGGARLWFF. The CDR3 DNA reads as TGTGCCAGCAGCCCAGGGGGCGCTCGGTTGTGGTTCTTC.